Listed here are 29 T cell receptor beta chains from one sample, sequenced in a study of T cells in Graves' hyperthyroidism and ophthalmopathy. It was RNA transcripts that yielded the amplified TCR beta CDR3 regions. Using the HTBI primer set, a first-round RT-PCR was run on the TCR CDR3. TCRdb processed the multiplex PCR reads anew with MiXCR; each CDR3 protein has one entry. The table shows around 180,000 distinct CDR3 sequences, with over 15% occurring only once. Sample: blood. All receptors come from a woman in her 50s with Graves' hyperthyroidism.

This clonotype occurred many times. The chain joins TRBV27 to TRBJ2-5, with D tentatively TRBD1 (5 bases). V lost 5 bases and J 7 bases, leaving 14 bases between the germline ends. This CDR3 is built from 13 residues. Germline V gene sequence: CDR1 MNHEY, CDR2 SMNVEV (reference sequence). CDR3 bases: TGTGCCAGCAGTATAGGACACCTGGCGACCCAGTACTTC. This encodes CASSIGHLATQYF.

CDR3 sequence reads: CASTSGGAKNEQFF. The CDR3 DNA is TGTGCCAGCACTAGCGGGGGGGCGAAGAATGAGCAGTTCTTC. The V and J genes are TRBV27 and TRBJ2-1; the match to TRBD2 covers 12 bases. Germline V CDR1 and CDR2: MNHEY, SMNVEV (reference sequence). Trimming cost V 7 bases and J 7 bases; bases outside gene matches: 5. This CDR3 comprises 14 residues.

V and J are TRBV18 and TRBJ2-2; TRBD1 matches 7 bases. Germline V gene lookup returns CDR1 KGHSH and CDR2 LQKENI. The V segment lost 3 bases and the J segment 6 bases; nucleotides outside the gene matches: 10. The CDR3 runs 16 residues. CDR3 amino acids: CASSPDRATFSGELFF. The CDR3 DNA is TGTGCCAGCTCACCTGACAGGGCTACCTTCTCCGGGGAGCTGTTTTTT.

This clonotype was counted ten times or more. This rearrangement joins TRBV20-1 to TRBJ1-1; a weak D match, TRBD1 (5 bases). V gave up 0 bases and J gave up 5 bases, with 16 bases separating them. Germline CDR1 is DFQATT and CDR2 is SNEGSKA (reference sequence). The CDR3 runs 15 residues. This CDR3 is CSAREERRRVTEAFF. CDR3 coding DNA: TGCAGTGCTAGAGAGGAGCGACGCAGGGTTACTGAAGCTTTCTTT.

The sample holds many counts of this clonotype. The V and J genes are TRBV7-9 and TRBJ1-4; TRBD1 might be the D (5 bases). Trimming took 6 bases from V and 7 from J, leaving 12 bases between them. This CDR3 comprises 13 residues. The germline V gene encodes CDR1 SEHNR and CDR2 FQNEAQ (reference sequence). Written as DNA, the CDR3 is TGTGCCAGCAGAACGGGGGGAGGTGAAAAACTGTTTTTT. Its protein is CASRTGGGEKLFF.

In DNA form, the CDR3 reads TGTGCCAGCAGCTTGGGGACTCACGAGCAGTACTTC. As protein: CASSLGTHEQYF. This rearrangement joins TRBV11-2 to TRBJ2-7, with TRBD2 as a possible D gene (6 bases). Per germline, CDR1 SGHAT and CDR2 FQNNGV. Deletions cut 3 bases from V and 5 bases from J, with 8 bases between. The CDR3 consists of 12 residues.

There are many counts of this clonotype. V is TRBV6-1 and J is TRBJ1-2; weak D call: TRBD1 (5 bases). Trimming cost V 2 bases and J 2 bases, with 15 bases left between them. The CDR3 has 16 amino acids. Germline V gives CDR1 MNHNS, CDR2 SASEGT. The CDR3 spells CASSESGENFNYGYTF. The CDR3 DNA sequence: TGTGCCAGCAGTGAATCGGGGGAGAATTTCAACTATGGCTACACCTTC.

This chain connects TRBV12-3 or TRBV12-4 to TRBJ1-4, with 9 bases identical to TRBD1. V shed 4 bases, J shed 4 bases, and the junction held 4 bases outside the gene matches. The CDR3 is 15 residues long. CDR3 amino acids: CASSSGTGNNEKLFF. The CDR3 bases are TGTGCCAGCAGTTCAGGGACAGGGAATAATGAAAAACTGTTTTTT.

There are many counts of this clonotype. The chain joins TRBV15 to TRBJ2-5; 7 bases map to TRBD2. The CDR3 consists of 14 residues. V lost 4 bases and J lost 4; bases outside the gene matches: 6. Germline CDR1 and CDR2: LNHNV and YYDKDF (reference sequence). The CDR3 DNA sequence: TGTGCCACCAGCACGGGGGGAGCAGGAGAGACCCAGTACTTC. It is translated as CATSTGGAGETQYF.

This clonotype was detected many times. The rearrangement uses TRBV3-1 and TRBJ2-3; D remains unclear. Germline loops: CDR1 LGHDT, CDR2 YNNKEL (reference sequence). This CDR3 contains 13 residues. The V end lost 0 bases, the J end lost 2 bases, and 3 bases lay between the germline ends. Here the CDR3 DNA reads TGTGCCAGCAGCCAAGACTACACAGATACGCAGTATTTT. Amino acids: CASSQDYTDTQYF.

This chain joins TRBV20-1 and TRBJ1-5; a possible D gene is TRBD1 (5 bases). The CDR3 loop spans 13 amino acids. Germline values: CDR1 DFQATT, CDR2 SNEGSKA (reference sequence). V was clipped by 3 bases and J by 5 bases, with 11 bases between them. The CDR3 reads CSASRDSYQPQHF. CDR3 DNA sequence: TGCAGTGCTAGTAGGGACTCCTATCAGCCCCAGCATTTT.

CDR3 region: CSARNYRTGGGSTDTQYF. In DNA form, the CDR3 reads TGCAGTGCTAGAAACTACCGGACTGGCGGGGGAAGCACAGATACGCAGTATTTT. The chain recombines TRBV20-1 with TRBJ2-3, with 7 bases fitting TRBD2. The CDR3 runs 18 residues. Trimming at V came to 2 bases and at J to 0 bases, leaving 14 bases not matched to a gene. Germline CDR1 is DFQATT and CDR2 is SNEGSKA (reference sequence).

This clonotype showed up many times. The chain joins TRBV20-1 to TRBJ1-2; 8 positions agree with TRBD1. CDR1 is DFQATT and CDR2 is SNEGSKA in the germline V gene (reference sequence). The J segment lost 3 bases and the V segment lost 6 bases, leaving 9 bases of the junction unmatched. The CDR3 has 14 residues. The CDR3 region has the DNA TGCAGTGCGGATAGCAGGGGGCAGGACTATGGCTACACCTTC. It specifies CSADSRGQDYGYTF.

The table lists this clonotype with many counts. The chain carries TRBV19 and TRBJ1-2, with TRBD1 as a possible D gene (6 bases). Trimming took 4 bases from V and 2 from J, leaving 11 bases between them. The germline V gene encodes CDR1 LNHDA and CDR2 SQIVND (reference sequence). The CDR3 spans 14 residues. The CDR3 nucleotides are TGTGCCAGTAGTACTGGAGACAGGAACTATGGCTACACCTTC. As protein: CASSTGDRNYGYTF.

The chain recombines TRBV7-3 with TRBJ2-7, with unresolved D. This CDR3 is 13 amino acids long. CDR1 and CDR2 (germline): SGHTA, FQGTGA. V lost 1 base to trimming and J lost 3 bases, with 7 bases between them. The CDR3 DNA is TGTGCCAGCAGCTTAAACAGCTTCTACGAGCAGTACTTC. As protein: CASSLNSFYEQYF. Supplemented by reference TRBV7-3 and TRBJ2-7, the full variable domain reads GAGVSQTPSNKVTEKGKYVELRCDPISGHTALYWYRQSLGQGPEFLIYFQGTGAADDSGLPNDRFFAVRPEGSVSTLKIQRTERGDSAVYLCASSLNSFYEQYFGPGTRLTVT.

This clonotype was seen repeatedly, ten times or more. The chain combines TRBV19 with TRBJ1-2; D is possibly TRBD1 (5 bases). Germline CDR1 is LNHDA and CDR2 is SQIVND (reference sequence). Trimming shortened V by 5 bases and J by 6 bases, and 13 bases separated the two germline ends. CDR3 length: 13 amino acids. The CDR3 spells CASSVQGVDGYTF. The CDR3, as DNA: TGTGCCAGTAGTGTCCAAGGGGTGGATGGCTACACCTTC.

This chain joins TRBV24-1 and TRBJ2-2, with D perhaps TRBD1 (7 bases). V lost 3 bases to trimming and J lost 4 bases, with 23 bases between them. This CDR3 contains 19 residues. From germline, CDR1 is KGHDR and CDR2 SFDVKD. The CDR3 coding sequence is TGTGCCACCAGTGATCCCCGAGCAGGGGGGCGTGATGGCACCGGGGAGCTGTTTTTT. This translates into CATSDPRAGGRDGTGELFF.

This clonotype showed up many times. The gene calls are TRBV24-1 and TRBJ2-7; tentatively, D is TRBD1 (6 bases). Germline CDR1 is KGHDR and CDR2 is SFDVKD. V shed 4 bases and J shed 4 bases, with 16 bases lying between them. CDR3 size: 15 residues. CDR3 in amino acids: CATSEWNGGAYEQYF. The CDR3 region has the DNA TGTGCCACCAGTGAGTGGAATGGGGGCGCGTACGAGCAGTACTTC.

The chain employs TRBV19 and TRBJ1-1, with a weak D call TRBD1 (5 bases). This CDR3 contains 14 residues. The germline V gene encodes CDR1 LNHDA and CDR2 SQIVND (reference sequence). Trimming stripped 4 bases from V and 4 bases from J, with 13 bases between. The CDR3 loop reads CASSTDTHTTEAFF. CDR3 nucleotide sequence: TGTGCCAGTAGTACGGACACCCATACCACTGAAGCTTTCTTT.

The gene calls are TRBV5-4 and TRBJ2-3; D call uncertain. This CDR3 is built from 15 residues. The germline gives CDR1 SGHNT, CDR2 YYREEE (reference sequence). The V and J ends lost 0 bases and 0 bases respectively, with 8 bases between them. The CDR3 loop is CASSLEPASTDTQYF. The CDR3 nucleotides are TGTGCCAGCAGCTTGGAGCCGGCTAGCACAGATACGCAGTATTTT.

This clonotype was counted many times. The rearrangement links TRBV18 to TRBJ1-2; D may be TRBD1 (5 bases). The CDR3 covers 15 residues. Germline assignment: CDR1 KGHSH and CDR2 LQKENI. V lost 2 bases, J lost 4 bases, and 14 bases lay in between. CDR3 in amino acids: CASSPGTQEIYGYTF. The DNA of the CDR3 is TGTGCCAGCTCACCAGGGACCCAAGAAATCTATGGCTACACCTTC.

This sequence joins TRBV12-3 or TRBV12-4 and TRBJ2-7, with D uncertain. V was shortened by 3 bases and J by 6 bases, with 9 bases between the two germline ends. The CDR3 length is 12 residues. DNA for the CDR3: TGTGCCAGCAGTTTTCAGGTTCCCGAGCAGTACTTC. It encodes CASSFQVPEQYF.

This clonotype was observed many times. The chain employs TRBV5-1 and TRBJ1-1, with TRBD1 identical over 9 bases. The V gene's germline CDR1 is SGHRS and CDR2 YFSETQ. The CDR3 extends over 16 amino acids. After removal of 0 bases from V and 3 bases from J, the junction contained 6 bases not matched to a gene. CDR3 nucleotide sequence: TGCGCCAGCAGCTTGGCCCCGGACAGGGGAGACACTGAAGCTTTCTTT. It is translated as CASSLAPDRGDTEAFF.

The table lists this clonotype with many counts. The rearrangement uses TRBV19 and TRBJ2-1, with 12 bases identical to TRBD2. The germline V gene encodes CDR1 LNHDA and CDR2 SQIVND (reference sequence). V was clipped by 5 bases and J by 9 bases; unmatched bases: 5. The CDR3 contains 14 residues. The DNA for the CDR3 is TGTGCCAGTAGTGGGCTAGCGGGGGGGCCTGAGCAGTTCTTC. Translation: CASSGLAGGPEQFF.

This clonotype has at least ten counts. CDR3 bases: TGTGCCAGCAGTCCCGGGACAGGGGACGAAAAACTGTTTTTT. It specifies CASSPGTGDEKLFF. The chain joins TRBV2 to TRBJ1-4; TRBD1 agrees at 10 bases. Germline V gene data show CDR1 as SNHLY and CDR2 as FYNNEI. There are 14 residues in the CDR3. V shed 5 bases and J 8 bases; nucleotides not matched to a gene: 5. Full variable domain (remainder filled in from reference TRBV2 and TRBJ1-4): EPEVTQTPSHQVTQMGQEVILRCVPISNHLYFYWYRQILGQKVEFLVSFYNNEISEKSEIFDDQFSVERPDGSNFTLKIRSTKLEDSAMYFCASSPGTGDEKLFFGSGTQLSVL.

In the case of this clonotype: A much larger clonotype is one base distant, so this may be a read error. This rearrangement joins TRBV6-1 to TRBJ2-1; D is undetermined. Between the trimmed V and J ends, which lost 1 base and 7 bases, there was a span of 5 bases. The CDR3 covers 12 residues. Looked up from germline, CDR1 is MNHNS and CDR2 is SASEGT. The CDR3 reads CASSEEANEQFF. The CDR3 DNA follows: TGTGCCAGCAGTGAAGAGGCGAATGAGCAGTTCTTC.

In this sample, this clonotype turned up many times. The chain uses TRBV15 and TRBJ2-5; no clear D. Trimming removed 2 bases from V and 2 bases from J, with 6 bases in between. CDR3 size: 13 residues. Germline V gene data show CDR1 as LNHNV and CDR2 as YYDKDF (reference sequence). The CDR3 DNA follows: TGTGCCACCAGCAGAAACAGTCAAGAGACCCAGTACTTC. Encoded protein: CATSRNSQETQYF.

On this clonotype: A read error may explain this, as a much larger clone is one base away. The gene calls are TRBV11-2 and TRBJ1-3; D might be TRBD1 (5 bases). Deletions cut 5 bases from V and 5 bases from J, with 19 bases between. The germline V gene has CDR1 SGHAT and CDR2 FQNNGV. This CDR3 region has 16 residues. CDR3 nucleotides: TGTGCCAGCAGCAGCTTGCCTAGGGGTTCCCGAAACACCATATATTTT. It encodes CASSSLPRGSRNTIYF.

This clonotype has at least ten counts. The chain recombines TRBV3-1 with TRBJ2-5; 7 bases line up with TRBD2. CDR1 and CDR2 from the germline V gene are LGHDT and YNNKEL (reference sequence). V lost 1 base and J lost 2; bases outside the gene matches: 4. The CDR3 consists of 15 residues. In DNA form, the CDR3 reads TGTGCCAGCAGCCAAGGCGGGGGTTTACAAGAGACCCAGTACTTC. It yields the protein CASSQGGGLQETQYF.